This passage covers 18 T cell receptor beta chains from one sample sequenced in a study of regulatory T cells in long-lasting Graves disease. Noted time point: persistent/refractory GD, antithyroid drugs over 5 years with positive TRAb. The TCR library was prepared using RNA isolated from PBMCs. CDR3-region Arm-PCR and iRepertoire HTBI primers produced the TCR beta libraries. TCRdb ran MiXCR on the multiplex PCR reads and lists one entry per CDR3 protein. Of about 660,000 distinct CDR3 sequences detected, about 32% appear once; the ten largest clones hold roughly 46%. The starting material was peripheral blood mononuclear cells (PBMCs), obtained when the disease was refractory, from a patient treated with antithyroid drugs. The receptors derive from a female donor with Graves disease.

The sample holds many counts of this clonotype. This chain links TRBV12-5 with TRBJ1-1; 7 bases line up with TRBD1. In germline, CDR1 is LGHNT, CDR2 FRNRAP. V trimming: 5 bases; J trimming: 10 bases; junction bases outside the gene matches: 7. CDR3 size: 12 residues. The CDR3 coding sequence is TGTGCTAGTGGTCCGGACAGGAAGGGAGCTTTCTTT. Protein product: CASGPDRKGAFF.

This clonotype turned up a few times. The J gene is TRBJ2-7, the V gene TRBV28, with 9 positions matching TRBD2. Trimming took 8 bases from V and 7 from J; bases not matched to a gene: 12. There are 14 residues in the CDR3. CDR1 MDHEN and CDR2 SYDVKM come from the germline V gene. The CDR3 DNA reads TGTGCCAGCTCACAACTAGCGGGTTGGGGGGAGCAGTACTTC. Its translation is CASSQLAGWGEQYF.

There are many counts of this clonotype. This chain joins TRBV28 and TRBJ2-5, with D perhaps matching TRBD1 or TRBD2 (5 bases each). This CDR3 has 14 residues. Per germline, CDR1 MDHEN and CDR2 SYDVKM. The V and J ends lost 8 bases and 5 bases respectively, with 18 bases between them. CDR3 DNA sequence: TGTGCCAGCGAGGGGTTGGAGTGGACGGAGACCCAGTACTTC. This codes for CASEGLEWTETQYF.

This clonotype was seen more than once but under ten times. Here the CDR3 DNA reads TGTGCCAGCTCGATGACAGGGAGTGGCACTGAAGCTTTCTTT. Residues: CASSMTGSGTEAFF. This chain links TRBV12-3 or TRBV12-4 with TRBJ1-1; 7 positions match TRBD1. After removal of 8 bases from V and 4 bases from J, the junction contained 10 bases not matched to a gene. The CDR3 consists of 14 residues.

V and J are TRBV20-1 and TRBJ2-7; D might be TRBD1 or TRBD2, each matching 5 bases. V lost 3 bases to trimming and J lost 6 bases, with 12 bases between them. The CDR3 is 12 amino acids. The germline gives CDR1 DFQATT, CDR2 SNEGSKA (reference sequence). CDR3 coding DNA: TGCAGTGCTAGGGCAGGGACCGGCGAGCAGTACTTC. Its protein product is CSARAGTGEQYF.

This clonotype was found many times. The rearrangement links TRBV28 to TRBJ1-1, with D possibly being TRBD1 (5 bases). The ends were cut back, 6 bases at V and 1 base at J, with 12 bases in the middle. From germline, CDR1 is MDHEN and CDR2 SYDVKM. There are 14 residues in the CDR3. The CDR3 is CASSQGASNTEAFF. The CDR3 nucleotides read TGTGCCAGCAGCCAAGGGGCGTCGAACACTGAAGCTTTCTTT.

This rearrangement joins TRBV18 to TRBJ2-4; 14 bases align to TRBD2. The CDR3 is 18 amino acids. J lost 7 bases, V lost 3 bases, and 11 bases had no gene match. In germline, CDR1 is KGHSH, CDR2 LQKENI. CDR3 DNA: TGTGCCAGCTCACCGCTCGGGACTAGCGGGAGAATGGGCAACATTCAGTACTTC. The encoded protein is CASSPLGTSGRMGNIQYF.

V gene TRBV2 combines with J gene TRBJ2-3, with D tentatively TRBD1 or TRBD2 (6 bases each). Germline CDR1 is SNHLY and CDR2 is FYNNEI. This CDR3 region has 13 residues. The CDR3 region has the DNA TGTGCTAAACGAGGGGGGAGCACAGATACGCAGTATTTT. Its translation: CAKRGGSTDTQYF.

This chain links TRBV5-1 with TRBJ2-5; D possibly matches TRBD1 or TRBD2 (5 bases each). The CDR3 totals 15 residues. CDR1 and CDR2 from the germline V gene are SGHRS and YFSETQ. V was pared by 1 base and J by 5 bases, with 15 bases between. The CDR3 region is CASSLTPGSSETQYF. The CDR3 coding sequence is TGCGCCAGCAGCTTGACGCCAGGGAGTTCGGAGACCCAGTACTTC.

The table lists this clonotype with a few counts. This rearrangement joins TRBV6-1 to TRBJ1-2; tentative D call: TRBD1 (5 bases). CDR1 and CDR2 (germline): MNHNS, SASEGT. The V and J ends lost 5 bases and 7 bases respectively, with 11 bases between them. The length of the CDR3 is 12 residues. The CDR3, as DNA: TGTGCCAGCAGTCGTCAGGGAGTTGGCTACACCTTC. Its protein product is CASSRQGVGYTF.

This clonotype showed up just a few times. V is TRBV28 and J is TRBJ2-5, with 8 bases that match TRBD1. The trim removed 2 bases at V and 5 bases at J, leaving 7 bases unmatched. The CDR3 extends over 15 amino acids. The germline gives CDR1 MDHEN, CDR2 SYDVKM. CDR3 coding DNA: TGTGCCAGCAGTTTAAACAGGGGGATGTATGAGACCCAGTACTTC. The encoded protein is CASSLNRGMYETQYF.

The rearrangement uses TRBV20-1 and TRBJ2-7, with 10 bases lining up with TRBD2. CDR1 DFQATT and CDR2 SNEGSKA come from the germline V gene (reference sequence). The CDR3 runs to 14 residues. With 5 bases clipped from V and 0 bases from J, the junction kept 4 bases outside the gene matches. The CDR3 spells CSAWSGRDSYEQYF. In DNA, the CDR3 is TGCAGTGCTTGGAGCGGGAGGGACTCCTACGAGCAGTACTTC.

DNA of the CDR3: TGTGCCAGCAAAGCGGATGGGTCCTACAATGAGCAGTTCTTC. As protein: CASKADGSYNEQFF. This rearrangement joins TRBV2 to TRBJ2-1; D may be TRBD2 (5 bases). The germline V gene encodes CDR1 SNHLY and CDR2 FYNNEI. V lost 7 bases, J lost 1 base, and 11 bases lay in between. The CDR3 has 14 amino acids.

The J gene is TRBJ2-2, the V gene TRBV6-1, with TRBD1 matching over 9 bases. With 8 bases clipped from V and 8 bases from J, the junction kept 6 bases outside the gene matches. This CDR3 comprises 13 residues. Germline values: CDR1 MNHNS, CDR2 SASEGT. The CDR3 nucleotides read TGTGCCAGCGGGCGGGACAGGGTTGGGGAGCTGTTTTTT. Translation: CASGRDRVGELFF.

The CDR3 spells CASSLTGSGGGDTQYF. The CDR3 nucleotides are TGTGCCAGCAGCTTAACGGGGAGCGGGGGAGGGGATACGCAGTATTTT. The chain links TRBV7-3 to TRBJ2-3, with 8 bases lining up with TRBD2. Germline V gene data show CDR1 as SGHTA and CDR2 as FQGTGA. This CDR3 has 16 amino acids. The V gene end was trimmed by 0 bases and the J gene end by 6 bases; junction bases not matched to a gene: 8.

Only a few counts were recorded for this clonotype. This rearrangement joins TRBV15 to TRBJ2-7, with TRBD1 matching 7 bases. Germline lookup yields CDR1 LNHNV and CDR2 YYDKDF (reference sequence). J lost 2 bases, V lost 4 bases, and 8 bases had no gene match. This CDR3 is built from 15 residues. CDR3 sequence reads: CATSIGQAFPYEQYF. The CDR3 coding sequence is TGTGCCACCAGCATTGGACAGGCTTTTCCCTACGAGCAGTACTTC.

The rearrangement links TRBV14 to TRBJ2-7; D uncertain. Germline V gene sequence: CDR1 SGHDN, CDR2 FVKESK. The CDR3 is 12 residues long. The germline V and J ends were trimmed by 6 bases and 1 base, with 7 bases remaining between them. The CDR3 is CASRHVSYEQYF. In nucleotides, the CDR3 is TGTGCCAGCAGGCACGTATCCTACGAGCAGTACTTC.

The sample holds a few counts of this clonotype. CDR3 loop: CASNRGGNTEAFF. CDR3 nucleotides: TGTGCCAGCAACAGGGGGGGGAACACTGAAGCTTTCTTT. V and J are TRBV2 and TRBJ1-1; 8 bases map to TRBD1. CDR1 is SNHLY, CDR2 FYNNEI, per germline. Trimming removed 7 bases from V and 1 base from J; junction bases left unmatched: 2. The CDR3 consists of 13 residues.